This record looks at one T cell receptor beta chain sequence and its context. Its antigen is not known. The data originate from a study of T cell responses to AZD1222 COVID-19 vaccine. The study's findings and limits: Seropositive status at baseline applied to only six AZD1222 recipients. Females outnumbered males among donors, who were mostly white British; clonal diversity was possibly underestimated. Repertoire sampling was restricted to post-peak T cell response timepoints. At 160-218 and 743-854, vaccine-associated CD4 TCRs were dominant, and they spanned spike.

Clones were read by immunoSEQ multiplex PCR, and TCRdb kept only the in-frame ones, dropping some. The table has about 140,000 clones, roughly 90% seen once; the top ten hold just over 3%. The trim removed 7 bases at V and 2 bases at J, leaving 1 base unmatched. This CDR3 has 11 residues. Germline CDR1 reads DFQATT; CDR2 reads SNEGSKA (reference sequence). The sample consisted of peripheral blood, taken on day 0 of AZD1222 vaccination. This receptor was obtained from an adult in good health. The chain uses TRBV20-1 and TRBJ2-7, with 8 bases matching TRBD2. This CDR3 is CSGRGAYEQYF. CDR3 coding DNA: TGCAGTGGGCGGGGGGCCTACGAGCAGTACTTC.